These 27 T cell receptor beta chains came from one sample sequenced in a study of blood T cell repertoires in COVID-19. The table came from immunoSEQ multiplex PCR; TCRdb's copy has only in-frame clones and leaves some out. The sample lists roughly 240,000 clones; 86% were seen once. Sequenced input: peripheral blood. The receptor source for this set is a man between 18 and 29 years old with active or convalescent COVID-19.

The V and J genes are TRBV10-3 and TRBJ2-3, with D maybe TRBD2 (6 bases). Germline CDR1 reads ENHRY; CDR2 reads SYGVKD. Trimming cost V 8 bases and J 0 bases, with 12 bases left between them. The CDR3 is made up of 14 amino acids. The chain's CDR3 is CAIDGGESTDTQYF. In DNA form, the CDR3 reads TGTGCCATCGACGGCGGGGAAAGCACAGATACGCAGTATTTT.

V usage is TRBV6-5 and J usage is TRBJ2-5, with D unclear. V gave up 6 bases and J gave up 3 bases, with 11 bases separating them. Germline V gives CDR1 MNHEY, CDR2 SVGAGI. CDR3 length: 13 residues. The CDR3 reads CASSNNREETQYF. CDR3 in DNA: TGTGCCAGCAGCAACAACAGAGAAGAGACCCAGTACTTC.

This clone occurred a few times. This chain uses TRBV21-1 with TRBJ2-3; TRBD2 is the table's D call, not checked against the DNA. TRBV21-1 counts as a pseudogene. The CDR3 length is 16 residues. This CDR3 is CASSKSLAELTDTQYF. DNA of the CDR3: TGTGCCAGCAGCAAAAGTCTAGCGGAACTCACAGATACGCAGTATTTT.

The J gene is TRBJ1-3, the V gene TRBV5-1; D is unclear. The CDR3 consists of 14 residues. CDR1 SGHRS and CDR2 YFSETQ come from the germline V gene. V was clipped by 4 bases and J by 0 bases, with 8 bases between them. In DNA, the CDR3 is TGCGCCAGCAGCGAACAGAGCTCTGGAAACACCATATATTTT. It codes for CASSEQSSGNTIYF.

In its sample, this clone was seen many times. The rearrangement joins TRBV11-2 to TRBJ2-7; TRBD1 might be the D (5 bases). This CDR3 is built from 15 residues. Per the germline V gene, CDR1 is SGHAT and CDR2 is FQNNGV. Trimming removed 2 bases from V and 4 bases from J, with 15 bases in between. DNA for the CDR3: TGTGCCAGCAGCTTATCTCCCCCGACAGCTTACGAGCAGTACTTC. Residues: CASSLSPPTAYEQYF.

The V gene is TRBV2, the J gene TRBJ1-6; D gene unclear. This CDR3 has 14 amino acids. The germline V gene has CDR1 SNHLY and CDR2 FYNNEI. Trimming stripped 7 bases from V and 7 bases from J, with 14 bases between. The CDR3, as DNA: TGTGCCAGCACCACGGCGGTCAGAAATTCACCCCTCCACTTT. This codes for CASTTAVRNSPLHF.

This chain connects TRBV2 to TRBJ2-6; 8 bases are a match to TRBD1. CDR1 and CDR2 (germline): SNHLY, FYNNEI. With 4 bases clipped from V and 1 base from J, the junction kept 6 bases outside the gene matches. This CDR3 is built from 17 residues. The CDR3 bases are TGTGCCAGCAGTGGAGACAGGGGTAGGTCTGGGGCCAACGTCCTGACTTTC. It codes for CASSGDRGRSGANVLTF.

This clone appeared once. This sequence joins TRBV27 and TRBJ2-7; TRBD2 aligns across 8 bases. Trimming cost V 6 bases and J 4 bases; bases outside gene matches: 11. Germline V gene sequence: CDR1 MNHEY, CDR2 SMNVEV (reference sequence). The CDR3 covers 15 residues. CDR3 sequence reads: CASRGGGSLLYEQYF. CDR3 nucleotides: TGTGCCAGCAGAGGCGGGGGGAGTCTGTTATACGAGCAGTACTTC.

The rearrangement links TRBV9 to TRBJ2-7; weak D call: TRBD1 (6 bases). The CDR3 length is 14 residues. CDR1 is SGDLS and CDR2 is YYNGEE in the germline V gene. V lost 0 bases, J lost 2 bases, and 9 bases lay in between. CDR3 residues: CASSVEGEPYEQYF. The CDR3 DNA reads TGTGCCAGCAGCGTAGAGGGGGAACCCTACGAGCAGTACTTC.

The chain uses TRBV7-9 and TRBJ1-2, with a tentative D call TRBD1 (5 bases). CDR1 and CDR2 (germline): SEHNR, FQNEAQ (reference sequence). The germline V and J ends were trimmed by 2 bases and 7 bases, with 14 bases remaining between them. CDR3 length: 14 residues. DNA of the CDR3: TGTGCCAGCAGCTTATTCTTGCGGGACGGTGGCTACACCTTC. Translation gives CASSLFLRDGGYTF.

This rearrangement joins TRBV5-6 to TRBJ2-5; weak D call: TRBD1 (6 bases). Trimming pared 9 bases from V and 1 base from J, leaving 10 bases between. The CDR3 contains 12 residues. The germline CDR1 and CDR2 sequences are SGHDT and YYEEEE. The CDR3, as DNA: TGTGCCACACAGGGACCCCAAGAGACCCAGTACTTC. This gives the protein CATQGPQETQYF. Variable domain in full (rest from reference TRBV5-6 and TRBJ2-5): DAGVTQSPTHLIKTRGQQVTLRCSPKSGHDTVSWYQQALGQGPQFIFQYYEEEERQRGNFPDRFSGHQFPNYSSELNVNALLLGDSALYLCATQGPQETQYFGPGTRLLVL.

The chain employs TRBV2 and TRBJ2-7; 9 bases are shared with TRBD1. CDR1 is SNHLY, CDR2 FYNNEI, per germline. The CDR3 totals 11 residues. V lost 9 bases and J lost 5; bases outside the gene matches: 2. CDR3: CASTGGNEQYF. CDR3 nucleotide sequence: TGTGCCAGTACAGGGGGCAACGAGCAGTACTTC.

The V call is TRBV28, the J call TRBJ2-7, with 7 bases identical to TRBD1. The CDR3 covers 16 residues. After removal of 4 bases from V and 0 bases from J, the junction contained 9 bases not matched to a gene. Germline V gene sequence: CDR1 MDHEN, CDR2 SYDVKM. In DNA form, the CDR3 reads TGTGCCAGCAGTTCTCGGACAGGTCATAACTCCTACGAGCAGTACTTC. Residues: CASSSRTGHNSYEQYF.

V gene TRBV4-2 combines with J gene TRBJ2-5; maybe TRBD2 (5 bases). The V gene lost 0 bases and the J gene lost 4 bases, with 9 bases spanning the gap. The germline V gene encodes CDR1 LGHNA and CDR2 YNFKEQ. The CDR3 sequence is 14 residues long. Here the CDR3 reads CASSQDRSGETQYF. In nucleotides, the CDR3 is TGTGCCAGCAGCCAAGATCGCAGCGGAGAGACCCAGTACTTC.

V and J are TRBV5-4 and TRBJ1-3; maybe TRBD1 (5 bases). Germline V gene sequence: CDR1 SGHNT, CDR2 YYREEE (reference sequence). There are 17 residues in the CDR3. Trimming took off 3 bases at V and 4 bases at J, with 20 bases between the two ends. This CDR3 reads CASSSIQPQGGGNTIYF. The CDR3 DNA follows: TGTGCCAGCAGCTCCATCCAACCGCAGGGAGGAGGAAACACCATATATTTT.

This clone was seen more than once but under ten times. The chain uses TRBV5-1 and TRBJ2-2, with 7 bases that match TRBD2. This CDR3 is 14 amino acids long. V shed 4 bases, J shed 7 bases, and the junction held 7 bases outside the gene matches. The germline V gene encodes CDR1 SGHRS and CDR2 YFSETQ. CDR3 DNA: TGCGCCAGCAGCAAGGGAGGGGCTGGCGGGGAGCTGTTTTTT. Translation: CASSKGGAGGELFF.

V usage is TRBV30 and J usage is TRBJ1-4, with D hard to call. The germline CDR1 and CDR2 sequences are GTSNPN and SVGIG (reference sequence). Trimming shortened V by 4 bases and J by 11 bases, and 20 bases separated the two germline ends. The CDR3 is made up of 14 amino acids. This CDR3 reads CAWKPTPQATKLFF. The CDR3 DNA is TGTGCCTGGAAGCCCACTCCCCAGGCGACGAAACTGTTTTTT.

This chain links TRBV5-6 with TRBJ2-6, with no clear D. Germline V CDR1 and CDR2: SGHDT, YYEEEE. V was shortened by 7 bases and J by 0 bases, with 11 bases between the two germline ends. This CDR3 is built from 15 residues. The CDR3 DNA reads as TGTGCCAGCGGTATTGGCCTCTCTGGGGCCAACGTCCTGACTTTC. Protein sequence: CASGIGLSGANVLTF. The variable domain in full, with the rest retrieved from reference TRBV5-6 and TRBJ2-6, is DAGVTQSPTHLIKTRGQQVTLRCSPKSGHDTVSWYQQALGQGPQFIFQYYEEEERQRGNFPDRFSGHQFPNYSSELNVNALLLGDSALYLCASGIGLSGANVLTFGAGSRLTVL.

The chain links TRBV6-5 to TRBJ1-2, with D maybe TRBD1 (6 bases). V dropped 1 base and J dropped 4 bases, with 13 bases sitting between them. Per the germline V gene, CDR1 is MNHEY and CDR2 is SVGAGI. This CDR3 is 15 amino acids long. The CDR3 DNA is TGTGCCAGCAGTTACTTCCCAGGGGCAAGCTATGGCTACACCTTC. Protein product: CASSYFPGASYGYTF.

The genes are TRBV5-4 and TRBJ1-3; perhaps TRBD1 as D (6 bases). This CDR3 is built from 14 residues. The V end lost 0 bases, the J end lost 2 bases, and 6 bases lay between the germline ends. CDR1 SGHNT and CDR2 YYREEE come from the germline V gene (reference sequence). CDR3 nucleotides: TGTGCCAGCAGCTTGGACAGGGCTGGAAACACCATATATTTT. Its protein is CASSLDRAGNTIYF.

This chain connects TRBV27 to TRBJ2-7, with 7 bases identical to TRBD2. There are 16 residues in the CDR3. Per germline, CDR1 MNHEY and CDR2 SMNVEV (reference sequence). V dropped 8 bases and J dropped 1; count of bases not matched to a gene: 14. Here the CDR3 reads CASATDYRAGSYEQYF. The CDR3 nucleotides are TGTGCCAGCGCCACCGACTACAGAGCGGGGTCCTACGAGCAGTACTTC.

The genes are TRBV30 and TRBJ1-5; D is ambiguous. The germline gives CDR1 GTSNPN, CDR2 SVGIG (reference sequence). This CDR3 spans 13 amino acids. V was cut by 0 bases and J by 7 bases, with 10 bases left in between. CDR3 DNA: TGTGCCTGGAGTGTGAGGGTTGGGCAGCCCCAGCATTTT. Translated: CAWSVRVGQPQHF.

This rearrangement joins TRBV11-2 to TRBJ2-7, with TRBD1 as a possible D gene (6 bases). CDR1 is SGHAT and CDR2 is FQNNGV in the germline V gene. V lost 5 bases and J 2 bases, leaving 10 bases between the germline ends. The CDR3 runs to 13 residues. This CDR3 is CASSLTGTYEQYF. DNA of the CDR3: TGTGCCAGCAGCCTGACAGGTACCTACGAGCAGTACTTC.

The chain employs TRBV27 and TRBJ1-1, with unresolved D. Trimming took off 2 bases at V and 1 base at J, with 14 bases between the two ends. This CDR3 spans 16 amino acids. Germline assignment: CDR1 MNHEY and CDR2 SMNVEV (reference sequence). CDR3 DNA: TGTGCCAGCAGTTTAATTGGCGAAGGAGCGAACACTGAAGCTTTCTTT. This sequence encodes CASSLIGEGANTEAFF.

The rearrangement links TRBV19 to TRBJ1-3; D unresolved. The CDR3 consists of 16 residues. Germline V gives CDR1 LNHDA, CDR2 SQIVND (reference sequence). V was cut by 9 bases and J by 3 bases, with 21 bases left in between. Here the CDR3 reads CASSSGDVVFGNTIYF. CDR3 nucleotides: TGTGCCAGCTCAAGCGGGGATGTAGTATTTGGAAACACCATATATTTT. Full variable domain (rest looked up from reference TRBV19 and TRBJ1-3): DGGITQSPKYLFRKEGQNVTLSCEQNLNHDAMYWYRQDPGQGLRLIYYSQIVNDFQKGDIAEGYSVSREKKESFPLTVTSAQKNPTAFYLCASSSGDVVFGNTIYFGEGSWLTVV.

This rearrangement joins TRBV10-3 to TRBJ2-5; 10 bases align to TRBD1. Germline V gives CDR1 ENHRY, CDR2 SYGVKD. CDR3 length: 15 amino acids. Trimming took 4 bases from V and 5 from J; bases not matched to a gene: 7. CDR3 DNA sequence: TGTGCCATCAGTGGGGCGGGACAGGGGATGGAGACCCAGTACTTC. This sequence encodes CAISGAGQGMETQYF.

The chain recombines TRBV28 with TRBJ1-1; perhaps TRBD1 as D (6 bases). The CDR3 is made up of 15 amino acids. CDR1 is MDHEN and CDR2 is SYDVKM in the germline V gene. V was clipped by 7 bases and J by 0 bases, with 15 bases between them. The CDR3 DNA sequence: TGTGCCAGCAACTCAGGGGCCACGATGAACACTGAAGCTTTCTTT. Encoded protein: CASNSGATMNTEAFF.